A selection of T cell receptor beta chains follows, all from one sample in a study of OX40 agonist ivuxolimab in advanced cancers. The protocol was immunoSEQ multiplex PCR, while the TCRdb copy is restricted to in-frame clones and leaves out a portion. Of approximately 67,000 clones listed, 90% to 95% were seen once; the top ten hold 5.5% to 6%. The sequencing here drew on CD4+ or CD8+ T cells sorted from blood, taken in a trial of the OX40 agonist ivuxolimab. All receptors come from an adult with an advanced solid tumor such as melanoma, head and neck, liver or kidney cancer. Each CDR3 is given with its conserved first and last residue. Each record gives: V gene, J gene, clone size, D gene, CDR3 DNA, CDR3 protein. The D gene is left open where the match is weak. Size values are once, few and many counts, or a class for expanded clones, and some rows have none.

>TRBV19|TRBJ2-1|.|TRBD2
TGTGCCAGTATCGACACTAGCGGGGGCCTTCTTTACAATGAGCAGTTCTTC
CASIDTSGGLLYNEQFF
>TRBV18|TRBJ2-2|.|.
TGTGCCAGCTCACCAGACAGGTTCATCGGGGAGCTGTTTTTT
CASSPDRFIGELFF
>TRBV11-2|TRBJ1-2|.|TRBD1
TGTGCCAGCAGCTTAGTTGGAGGACAGGGGGCTACGGACTATGGCTACACCTTC
CASSLVGGQGATDYGYTF
>TRBV4-3|TRBJ2-5|.|.
TGCGCCAGCAGCCAAGACCGGCAGCAAGAGACCCAGTACTTC
CASSQDRQQETQYF
>TRBV6-6|TRBJ1-2|.|.
TGTGCCAGCAGTTACTCCCGGACAGTCTATGGCTACACCTTC
CASSYSRTVYGYTF
>TRBV6-6|TRBJ2-7|.|TRBD2
TGTGCCAGCAAGGAACTAGCGGGGCCCTACGAGCAGTACTTC
CASKELAGPYEQYF
>TRBV30|TRBJ2-1|.|.
TGTGCCTGGAGTTTGGGCAGGGGCTACAATGAGCAGTTCTTC
CAWSLGRGYNEQFF
>TRBV28|TRBJ2-5|.|.
TGTGCCAGCAGATCTACCCCTGAGACCCAGTACTTC
CASRSTPETQYF
>TRBV6-6|TRBJ1-2|.|.
TGTGCCAGCAGTTACGACACCAACTATGGCTACACCTTC
CASSYDTNYGYTF
>TRBV9|TRBJ1-2|.|.
TGTGCCAGCAGCGCCCTGGACTATGGCTACACCTTC
CASSALDYGYTF
>TRBV7-9|TRBJ1-1|.|.
TGTGCCAGCAGCTTAGGGGCAGGCTACACTGAAGCTTTCTTT
CASSLGAGYTEAFF
>TRBV7-6|TRBJ1-3|.|.
TGTGCCAGCAGCTCCAAGGGAGGTGCGCCGAGCTCTGGAAACACCATATATTTT
CASSSKGGAPSSGNTIYF
>TRBV10-3|TRBJ2-6|.|.
TGTGCCCCAATGGCGGGCTCTGGGGCCAACGTCCTGACTTTC
CAPMAGSGANVLTF
>TRBV19|TRBJ1-1|.|.
TGTGCCAGTAGTATAGGGGGGGCAAGTGAAGCTTTCTTT
CASSIGGASEAFF
>TRBV5-1|TRBJ2-7|.|.
TGCGCCAGCAGCTTGGATGACAGGCAGAGCTCCTACGAGCAGTACTTC
CASSLDDRQSSYEQYF
>TRBV6-5|TRBJ1-1|.|TRBD1
TGTGCCAGCAGTTACGACAGGGGGTTGAACACTGAAGCTTTCTTT
CASSYDRGLNTEAFF
>TRBV13|TRBJ2-1|.|TRBD1
TGTGCCAGCAGTATAGGGCAACGCAGGGGGCCAAATGAGCAGTTCTTC
CASSIGQRRGPNEQFF
>TRBV7-6|TRBJ2-7|.|TRBD1
TGTGCCAGCAGCTTAGGACAGGGTCCGGAGCAGTACTTC
CASSLGQGPEQYF
>TRBV19|TRBJ1-5|.|TRBD1
TGTGCCAGTAGTATAGGTTACAGGGGGCTTCAGCCCCAGCATTTT
CASSIGYRGLQPQHF
>TRBV25-1|TRBJ2-7|.|.
TGTGCCAGTAGAGGGGATTACTACGAGCAGTACTTC
CASRGDYYEQYF
>TRBV5-1|TRBJ1-4|once|.
TGCGCCAGCAGCTTGGGCGGGGGTAATGAAAAACTGTTTTTT
CASSLGGGNEKLFF
>TRBV4-3|TRBJ2-7|.|TRBD1
TGCGCCAGCAGCCAAGACAGGACAGGATCGTACGAGCAGTACTTC
CASSQDRTGSYEQYF
>TRBV27|TRBJ1-2|.|.
TGTGCCAGCAGTTTATTTGGGAACTATGGCTACACCTTC
CASSLFGNYGYTF
>TRBV13|TRBJ1-1|.|TRBD1
TGTGCCAGCAGCGGTGGACAGGCGAACACTGAAGCTTTCTTT
CASSGGQANTEAFF
>TRBV27|TRBJ1-6|once|.
TGTGCCAGCGGGGGCGCCTATAATTCACCCCTCCACTTT
CASGGAYNSPLHF
>TRBV4-1|TRBJ2-7|.|TRBD1
TGCGCCAGCAGCCAAGACCGGACAGGAGTCTACGAGCAGTACTTC
CASSQDRTGVYEQYF
>TRBV2|TRBJ2-7|.|TRBD1
TGTGCCAGCAGTTCGCGGACAGGGGCGTACGAGCAGTACTTC
CASSSRTGAYEQYF
>TRBV6-5|TRBJ1-2|.|TRBD1
TGTGCCAGCAGTTACCAGGGACAGAACTATGGCTACACCTTC
CASSYQGQNYGYTF
>TRBV19|TRBJ1-1|.|.
TGTGCCAGTATCAAGGCAGGTAGGAACACTGAAGCTTTCTTT
CASIKAGRNTEAFF
>TRBV6-6|TRBJ2-7|.|TRBD2
TGTGCCACCCTATCAGGGTCTAGCGGGAGGGGCGGCGAGCAGTACTTC
CATLSGSSGRGGEQYF
>TRBV15|TRBJ2-2|.|TRBD2
TGTGCCACCAGCAGAGAGGGGGGACTAGCGGGGAGGGTTAACACCGGGGAGCTGTTTTTT
CATSREGGLAGRVNTGELFF
>TRBV11-3|TRBJ1-2|once|TRBD1
TGTGCCAGCAGCTACACAGGGGGGTATGGCTACACCTTC
CASSYTGGYGYTF
>TRBV6-5|TRBJ2-2|.|.
TGTGCCAGCAGTTACTCGGGGACCGGGGAGCTGTTTTTT
CASSYSGTGELFF
>TRBV27|TRBJ2-2|.|TRBD2
TGTGCCAGCAGTGCCGAATCTAGCGGGACGAACACCGGGGAGCTGTTTTTT
CASSAESSGTNTGELFF
>TRBV27|TRBJ1-1|.|.
TGTGCCAGCAGTTTCCACAGGGATGGCACTGAAGCTTTCTTT
CASSFHRDGTEAFF
>TRBV29-1|TRBJ1-1|.|TRBD1
TGCAGCGTGTACAGGGGGGCGGCTGAAGCTTTCTTT
CSVYRGAAEAFF
>TRBV11-2|TRBJ2-2|.|.
TGTGCCAGCAGCTGGGAGTCGGTGAACACCGGGGAGCTGTTTTTT
CASSWESVNTGELFF
>TRBV6-5|TRBJ1-2|.|.
TGTGCCAGCAGTTACTCCGACAGTTCGGGTTATGGCTACACCTTC
CASSYSDSSGYGYTF
>TRBV4-1|TRBJ2-5|.|.
TGCGCCAGCAGCCAAAGGGATCCAGAGACCCAGTACTTC
CASSQRDPETQYF
>TRBV19|TRBJ1-1|.|.
TGTGCCAGTAGCCTACAGGGGAACACTGAAGCTTTCTTT
CASSLQGNTEAFF
>TRBV27|TRBJ2-2|.|TRBD1
TGTGCCAGCAGTTCCTTAGGGACAGGGGGATCCTACACCGGGGAGCTGTTTTTT
CASSSLGTGGSYTGELFF
>TRBV7-9|TRBJ2-7|.|.
TGTGCCAGCAGCTTAGAAGGCAGATCCTACGAGCAGTACTTC
CASSLEGRSYEQYF
>TRBV6-1|TRBJ2-7|.|.
TGTGCCAGCAGTGATCCCGGGTTCCCGGGGGCCTACGAGCAGTACTTC
CASSDPGFPGAYEQYF
>TRBV15|TRBJ2-5|.|.
TGTGCCACCAGCAGAGATATGGGGTCGGAGACCCAGTACTTC
CATSRDMGSETQYF
>TRBV9|TRBJ2-5|.|.
TGTGCCAGCAGCGCCTCCGGGACCGCCGCCGGGACCCAGTACTTC
CASSASGTAAGTQYF
>TRBV28|TRBJ2-5|.|.
TGTGCCAGTGAACCGGCTGGGGGCTTCGCTCAAGAGACCCAGTACTTC
CASEPAGGFAQETQYF
>TRBV5-4|TRBJ2-7|.|TRBD2
TGTGCCAGCAGCCTCGGGACTAGCGGTTACGAGCAGTACTTC
CASSLGTSGYEQYF
>TRBV5-4|TRBJ1-2|.|.
TGTGCCAGCAGTTTCGGGATCGGGGGGTCAATTGGCTACACCTTC
CASSFGIGGSIGYTF
>TRBV5-6|TRBJ1-6|.|.
TGTGCCAGCAGCTTGGATGGTGGAGCGTCCTATAATTCACCCCTCCACTTT
CASSLDGGASYNSPLHF
>TRBV27|TRBJ2-7|.|.
TGTGCCAGCAGCCTTGGTCGAAGCTCCTACGAGCAGTACTTC
CASSLGRSSYEQYF
>TRBV19|TRBJ2-7|.|.
TGTGCCAGTAGTATGACTGGGCTGTACGAGCAGTACTTC
CASSMTGLYEQYF
>TRBV7-3|TRBJ2-7|.|TRBD2
TGTGCCAGCAGCTTGACTAGCGGCTACGAGCAGTACTTC
CASSLTSGYEQYF